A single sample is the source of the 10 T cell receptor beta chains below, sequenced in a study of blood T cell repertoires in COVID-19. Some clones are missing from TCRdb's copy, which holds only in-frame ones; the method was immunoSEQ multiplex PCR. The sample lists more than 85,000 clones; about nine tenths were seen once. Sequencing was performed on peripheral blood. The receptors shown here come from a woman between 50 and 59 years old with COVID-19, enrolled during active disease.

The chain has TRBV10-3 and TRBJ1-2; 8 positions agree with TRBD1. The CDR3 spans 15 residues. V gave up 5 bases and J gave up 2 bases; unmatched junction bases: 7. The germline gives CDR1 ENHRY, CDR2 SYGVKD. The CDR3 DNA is TGTGCCATCAGTTCACTCAGACAGGGGAACTATGGCTACACCTTC. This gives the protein CAISSLRQGNYGYTF.

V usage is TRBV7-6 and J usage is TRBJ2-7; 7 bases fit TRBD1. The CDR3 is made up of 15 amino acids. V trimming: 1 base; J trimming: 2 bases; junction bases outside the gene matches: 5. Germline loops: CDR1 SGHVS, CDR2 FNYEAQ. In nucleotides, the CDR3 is TGTGCCAGCAGCTTAGAGGCACAGGGGCCCTACGAGCAGTACTTC. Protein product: CASSLEAQGPYEQYF.

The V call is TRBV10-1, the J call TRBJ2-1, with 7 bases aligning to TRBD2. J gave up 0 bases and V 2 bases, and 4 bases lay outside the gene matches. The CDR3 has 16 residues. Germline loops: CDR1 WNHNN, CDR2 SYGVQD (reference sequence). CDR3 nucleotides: TGCGCCAGCAGTGAGGGGTCGGGGGGCTCCTACAATGAGCAGTTCTTC. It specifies CASSEGSGGSYNEQFF.

The CDR3 protein is CASSYSPGLAGETQYF. CDR3 coding DNA: TGTGCCAGCAGTTACTCCCCAGGACTAGCTGGGGAGACCCAGTACTTC. The rearrangement uses TRBV6-2 or TRBV6-3 and TRBJ2-5; 8 bases fit TRBD2. CDR3 length: 16 residues. The ends lost 0 bases at V and 5 bases at J; junction bases unmatched: 8. CDR1 and CDR2 from the germline V gene are MNHEY and SVGEGT.

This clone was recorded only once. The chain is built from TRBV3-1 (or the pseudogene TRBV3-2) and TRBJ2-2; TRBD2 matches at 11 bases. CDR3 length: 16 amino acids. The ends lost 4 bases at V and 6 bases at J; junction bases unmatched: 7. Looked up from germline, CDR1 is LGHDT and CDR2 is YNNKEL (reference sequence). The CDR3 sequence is CASSPLTSGAAGELFF. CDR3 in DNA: TGTGCCAGCAGCCCCCTGACTAGCGGGGCGGCCGGGGAGCTGTTTTTT.

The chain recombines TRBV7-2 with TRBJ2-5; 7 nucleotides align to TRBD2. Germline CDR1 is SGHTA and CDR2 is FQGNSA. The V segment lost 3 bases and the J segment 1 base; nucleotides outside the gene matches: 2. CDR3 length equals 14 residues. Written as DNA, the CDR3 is TGTGCCAGCAGCTTCGGGGGGACCCAAGAGACCCAGTACTTC. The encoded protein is CASSFGGTQETQYF.

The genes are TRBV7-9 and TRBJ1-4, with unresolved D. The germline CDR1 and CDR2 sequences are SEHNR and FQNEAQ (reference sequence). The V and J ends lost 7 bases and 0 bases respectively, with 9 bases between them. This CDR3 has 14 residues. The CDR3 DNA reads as TGTGCCAGCACCGACACAGCAACTAATGAAAAACTGTTTTTT. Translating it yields CASTDTATNEKLFF.

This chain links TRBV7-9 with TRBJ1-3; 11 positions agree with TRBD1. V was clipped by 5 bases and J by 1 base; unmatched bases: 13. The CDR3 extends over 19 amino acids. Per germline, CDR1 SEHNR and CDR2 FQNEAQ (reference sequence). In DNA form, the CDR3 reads TGTGCCAGCAGCGAGGACAGGGGGCGCGGGGGAAGGTCTGGAAACACCATATATTTT. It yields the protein CASSEDRGRGGRSGNTIYF.

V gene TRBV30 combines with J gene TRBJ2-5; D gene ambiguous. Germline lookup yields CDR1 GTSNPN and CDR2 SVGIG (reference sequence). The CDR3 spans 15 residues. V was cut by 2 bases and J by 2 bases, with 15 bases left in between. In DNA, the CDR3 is TGTGCCTGGAGTTCTATATCTGATCCTCAAGAGACCCAGTACTTC. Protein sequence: CAWSSISDPQETQYF. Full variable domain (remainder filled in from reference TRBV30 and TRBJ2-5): SQTIHQWPATLVQPVGSPLSLECTVEGTSNPNLYWYRQAAGRGLQLLFYSVGIGQISSEVPQNLSASRPQDRQFILSSKKLLLSDSGFYLCAWSSISDPQETQYFGPGTRLLVL.

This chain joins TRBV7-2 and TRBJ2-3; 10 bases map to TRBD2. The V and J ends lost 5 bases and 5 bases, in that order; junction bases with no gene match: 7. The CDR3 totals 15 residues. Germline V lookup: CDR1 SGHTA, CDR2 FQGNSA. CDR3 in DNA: TGTGCCAGCAGCGCCTGGACTAGCGGCCAAGATACGCAGTATTTT. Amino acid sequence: CASSAWTSGQDTQYF.